Here is one T cell receptor (beta chain) with its context. Its antigen is as yet unknown. Vbeta (60) and Jbeta (13) primers were used in the PCR. Method: immunoSEQ multiplex PCR; TCRdb's copy keeps in-frame clones and lacks some. Of 100,000 to 150,000 clones listed, about 80% are singletons. This CDR3 is built from 14 residues. From germline, CDR1 is GTSNPN and CDR2 SVGIG (reference sequence). J gave up 4 bases and V 5 bases, and 7 bases lay outside the gene matches. The data stem from a study of cytomegalovirus exposure and HLA in healthy donors. Study details: Of approximately 400 genotyped donors, about 81% clustered with self-reported Caucasian donors.

Regarding the study as a whole: The availability of immune exposure information extended only to CMV serostatus. DRB1 had the most TCR associations and HLA-C the fewest, a later analysis found, with rates varying by HLA locus. Later on, an analysis tied 15,000 to 20,000 TCR beta sequences to HLA alleles at 0.05 false discovery rate.

This receptor was identified in a man aged 25-45 years in good health and CMV-seropositive. The chain links TRBV30 to TRBJ2-7; TRBD2 aligns across 11 bases. Sequenced: PBMCs. The CDR3 nucleotides read TGTGCCTGGGGCAGACTAGCGGGAACGTACGAGCAGTACTTC. This translates into CAWGRLAGTYEQYF.